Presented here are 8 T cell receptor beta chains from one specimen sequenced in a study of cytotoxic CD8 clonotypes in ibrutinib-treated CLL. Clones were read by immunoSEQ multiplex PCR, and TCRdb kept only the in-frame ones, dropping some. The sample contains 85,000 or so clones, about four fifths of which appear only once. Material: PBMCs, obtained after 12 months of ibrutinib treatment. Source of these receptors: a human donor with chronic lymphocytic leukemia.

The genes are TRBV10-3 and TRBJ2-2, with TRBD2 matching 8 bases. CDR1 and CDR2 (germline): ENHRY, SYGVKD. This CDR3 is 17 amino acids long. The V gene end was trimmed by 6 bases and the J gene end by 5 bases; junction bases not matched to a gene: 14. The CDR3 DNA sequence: TGTGCCATCAGCCGGGACCCAGCGGGAGTAGGGACCGGGGAGCTGTTTTTT. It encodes CAISRDPAGVGTGELFF.

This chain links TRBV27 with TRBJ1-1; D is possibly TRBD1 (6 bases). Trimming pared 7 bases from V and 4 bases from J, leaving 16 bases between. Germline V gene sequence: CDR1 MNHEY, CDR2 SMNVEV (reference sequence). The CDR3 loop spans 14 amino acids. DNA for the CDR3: TGTGCCAGCACCTCCCCGGGGGGGGCCACTGAAGCTTTCTTT. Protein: CASTSPGGATEAFF.

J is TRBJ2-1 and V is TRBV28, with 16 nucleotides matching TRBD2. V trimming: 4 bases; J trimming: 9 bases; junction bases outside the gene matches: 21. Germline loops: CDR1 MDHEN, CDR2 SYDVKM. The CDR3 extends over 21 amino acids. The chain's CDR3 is CASSSPFSSVGLAGGPGEQFF. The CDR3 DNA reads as TGTGCCAGCAGTTCCCCCTTCAGCTCCGTGGGACTAGCGGGAGGGCCGGGTGAGCAGTTCTTC.

The CDR3 region has the DNA TGCGCCAGCAGCTGGGCTGGAAGCTCTGGAAACACCATATATTTT. Protein product: CASSWAGSSGNTIYF. The V gene is TRBV5-1, the J gene TRBJ1-3; D unclear. The germline V and J ends were trimmed by 3 bases and 0 bases, with 10 bases remaining between them. The germline gives CDR1 SGHRS, CDR2 YFSETQ. This CDR3 region has 15 residues.

The CDR3 protein is CAWGGFGAFF. For the CDR3, the DNA is TGTGCCTGGGGAGGCTTTGGAGCTTTCTTT. J is TRBJ1-1 and V is TRBV30, with D unresolved. From germline, CDR1 is GTSNPN and CDR2 SVGIG (reference sequence). The CDR3 consists of 10 residues. The ends were cut back, 5 bases at V and 10 bases at J, with 11 bases in the middle.

CDR3 nucleotides: TGTGCCAGTAACCCGACAGGGTCCTACAATGAGCAGTTCTTC. Translated, it gives CASNPTGSYNEQFF. The rearrangement uses TRBV19 and TRBJ2-1; 7 bases are a match to TRBD1. Germline CDR1 LNHDA, CDR2 SQIVND (reference sequence). With 7 bases clipped from V and 1 base from J, the junction kept 4 bases outside the gene matches. This CDR3 region has 14 residues.

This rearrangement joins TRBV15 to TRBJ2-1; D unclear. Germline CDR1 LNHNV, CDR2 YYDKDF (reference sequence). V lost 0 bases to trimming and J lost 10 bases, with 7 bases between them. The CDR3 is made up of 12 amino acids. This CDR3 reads CATSRDFVEQFF. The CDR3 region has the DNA TGTGCCACCAGCAGAGATTTTGTGGAGCAGTTCTTC.

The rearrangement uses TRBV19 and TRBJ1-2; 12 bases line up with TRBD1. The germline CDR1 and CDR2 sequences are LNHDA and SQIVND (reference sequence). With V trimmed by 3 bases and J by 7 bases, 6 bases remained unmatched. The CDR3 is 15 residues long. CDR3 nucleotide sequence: TGTGCCAGTAGTATCCCGGGACAGGGGGCAGGTGGCTACACCTTC. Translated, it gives CASSIPGQGAGGYTF. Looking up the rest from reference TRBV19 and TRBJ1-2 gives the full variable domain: DGGITQSPKYLFRKEGQNVTLSCEQNLNHDAMYWYRQDPGQGLRLIYYSQIVNDFQKGDIAEGYSVSREKKESFPLTVTSAQKNPTAFYLCASSIPGQGAGGYTFGSGTRLTVV.